One and the same sample provided the 6 T cell receptor beta chains below, sequenced in a study of cytomegalovirus exposure and HLA in healthy donors. The PCR was carried out with 60 Vbeta primers and 13 Jbeta primers. The data were produced by immunoSEQ multiplex PCR, yet TCRdb's version contains in-frame clones alone and is incomplete. The data contain about 180,000 clones, around 76% of them singletons. Sequenced: PBMCs. The receptors here all came from a woman in her twenties or thirties in good health and CMV-seropositive.

The rearrangement uses TRBV2 and TRBJ2-1, with 7 positions matching TRBD1. This CDR3 region has 14 residues. Germline values: CDR1 SNHLY, CDR2 FYNNEI. Trimming at V came to 7 bases and at J to 5 bases, leaving 8 bases not matched to a gene. The CDR3 DNA reads as TGTGCCAGCATCCCCGACAGGGTACACAATGAGCAGTTCTTC. Residues: CASIPDRVHNEQFF.

The gene calls are TRBV2 and TRBJ2-5; possible D gene TRBD1, 5 bases. Trimming stripped 11 bases from V and 4 bases from J, with 14 bases between. Looked up from germline, CDR1 is SNHLY and CDR2 is FYNNEI. This CDR3 comprises 12 residues. The CDR3 bases are TGTGCCGGGCAGGGATGGGGAGAGACCCAGTACTTC. Its protein is CAGQGWGETQYF.

This clone was seen only a few times. V usage is TRBV19 and J usage is TRBJ1-4; TRBD1 agrees at 7 bases. The V gene's germline CDR1 is LNHDA and CDR2 SQIVND (reference sequence). V dropped 7 bases and J dropped 8; count of bases not matched to a gene: 7. This CDR3 is 13 amino acids long. The CDR3 is CASNKGAGEKLFF. The CDR3 DNA reads as TGTGCCAGTAATAAGGGGGCAGGAGAAAAACTGTTTTTT.

The rearrangement uses TRBV12-5 and TRBJ1-2; no firm D call. V was shortened by 7 bases and J by 2 bases, with 17 bases between the two germline ends. Germline V gene lookup returns CDR1 LGHNT and CDR2 FRNRAP. The CDR3 is 15 amino acids. Here the CDR3 reads CASAPRRAPNYGYTF. The CDR3 DNA reads as TGTGCTAGTGCCCCGAGGCGGGCTCCAAACTATGGCTACACCTTC. Using reference TRBV12-5 and TRBJ1-2 for the parts outside the CDR3, the full variable domain is DARVTQTPRHKVTEMGQEVTMRCQPILGHNTVFWYRQTMMQGLELLAYFRNRAPLDDSGMPKDRFSAEMPDATLATLKIQPSEPRDSAVYFCASAPRRAPNYGYTFGSGTRLTVV.

V gene TRBV13 combines with J gene TRBJ2-1; the match to TRBD2 covers 8 bases. The length of the CDR3 is 15 residues. The V gene end was trimmed by 5 bases and the J gene end by 3 bases; junction bases not matched to a gene: 6. In germline, CDR1 is PRHDT, CDR2 FYEKMQ (reference sequence). For the CDR3, the DNA is TGTGCCAGCAGCCCAGGACTAGCTCGCTACAATGAGCAGTTCTTC. Translated, it gives CASSPGLARYNEQFF.

The chain combines TRBV9 with TRBJ2-3; 9 positions match TRBD1. Germline values: CDR1 SGDLS, CDR2 YYNGEE. This CDR3 contains 16 residues. V shed 0 bases and J 4 bases; nucleotides not matched to a gene: 6. CDR3 DNA: TGTGCCAGCAGCGTAGCGCCGGGACAGGGTCCAGATACGCAGTATTTT. Translated: CASSVAPGQGPDTQYF.